This T cell receptor (beta chain) derives from a study of CD8+CD57+ T cells in acquired aplastic anemia. Overall study: Sorted CD4+ and CD8+ cells yielded DNA averaging about 3.2 ug.

The CDR3 runs to 13 residues. Germline CDR1 reads SQVTM; CDR2 reads ANQGSEA. The V and J ends lost 3 bases and 3 bases, in that order; junction bases with no gene match: 4. Those patients picked for sequencing had displayed CD8+CD57+ cell expansion on flow cytometry. This clonotype has ten or more counts. What it binds is not known. Both TCR beta VDJ combination and CDR3 sequence profiling were carried out. Genomic DNA was the template for this profiling. MiXCR was run by TCRdb on the reads, yielding one entry per CDR3 protein. The sample records under 500,000 distinct CDR3 sequences, less than 35% being singletons. Whole-study results and caveats: Any difference that existed in CD8+ Simpson's diversity between patients and controls was not significant.

This receptor was identified in a human donor with aplastic anemia. The chain has TRBV29-1 and TRBJ1-2; 7 bases align to TRBD1. The material sequenced was sorted CD4+, CD8+, or CD8+CD57+ T cells (not recorded which) from PBMCs. In DNA form, the CDR3 reads TGCAGCGTTGAGGCAGGGGGATACTATGGCTACACCTTC. Amino acids: CSVEAGGYYGYTF.